What follows are 18 T cell receptor beta chains derived from one specimen sequenced in a study of cytomegalovirus exposure and HLA in healthy donors. Primers: 60 Vbeta forward and 13 Jbeta reverse. Some clones are missing from TCRdb's copy, which holds only in-frame ones; the method was immunoSEQ multiplex PCR. Among roughly 140,000 clones listed, just under 70% were seen once. Source material: PBMCs. These receptor sequences come from a man in his sixties in good health and CMV-seronegative.

The chain uses TRBV19 and TRBJ1-5, with 9 positions matching TRBD1. The CDR3 spans 14 residues. J lost 3 bases, V lost 6 bases, and 3 bases had no gene match. Germline V gene sequence: CDR1 LNHDA, CDR2 SQIVND (reference sequence). The CDR3 DNA reads as TGTGCCAGTAGGCGGGACAGGGTCAATCAGCCCCAGCATTTT. Its protein product is CASRRDRVNQPQHF.

The J gene is TRBJ1-3, the V gene TRBV5-1; 7 bases match TRBD1. Losses at the gene ends were 4 bases for V and 6 bases for J; bases not matched to a gene: 10. The germline V gene encodes CDR1 SGHRS and CDR2 YFSETQ. The CDR3 runs to 15 residues. The CDR3 region has the DNA TGCGCCAGCAGCGGGGACAGCCTACGCTCAAACACCATATATTTT. Its translation: CASSGDSLRSNTIYF.

This clone was found once. The CDR3 DNA follows: TGTGCCAGCAGTGATCCCAAACAGGGATCGGGTGGCTACACCTTC. Translation gives CASSDPKQGSGGYTF. V and J are TRBV6-1 and TRBJ1-2; possible D gene TRBD1, 6 bases. The V and J ends lost 3 bases and 7 bases respectively, with 18 bases between them. This CDR3 is 15 amino acids long. Germline CDR1 is MNHNS and CDR2 is SASEGT.

As concerns this clone: Other nucleotide sequences from this sample produce the same CDR3. The V call is TRBV10-3, the J call TRBJ2-7; D may be TRBD1 (6 bases). V was clipped by 6 bases and J by 0 bases, with 12 bases between them. CDR3 length equals 14 residues. Germline lookup yields CDR1 ENHRY and CDR2 SYGVKD. CDR3 sequence reads: CAISQGPSSYEQYF. DNA of the CDR3: TGTGCCATCAGCCAGGGGCCGAGCTCCTACGAGCAGTACTTC.

In this sample, this clone turned up once. The DNA of the CDR3 is TGTGCCAGCAACGTTCGGGACGGGAGAACCTACGAGCAGTACTTC. It codes for CASNVRDGRTYEQYF. This chain connects TRBV5-6 to TRBJ2-5; D possibly corresponds to TRBD2 (6 bases). The J call is doubtful: the DNA matches TRBJ2-7 better. Germline loops: CDR1 SGHDT, CDR2 YYEEEE. This CDR3 comprises 15 residues.

The V gene is TRBV4-2, the J gene TRBJ2-7, with 11 bases matching TRBD2. This CDR3 is built from 17 residues. The germline CDR1 and CDR2 sequences are LGHNA and YNFKEQ. V was clipped by 1 base and J by 2 bases; unmatched bases: 7. CDR3 bases: TGTGCCAGCAGCCAAGGGGCTAGCGGGAGGTCTACCTACGAGCAGTACTTC. This encodes CASSQGASGRSTYEQYF.

The chain has TRBV5-3 and TRBJ2-7; no firm D call. TRBV5-3 is an ORF, with its function uncertain. V was cut by 4 bases and J by 2 bases, with 7 bases left in between. The CDR3 sequence is 12 residues long. CDR3 amino acids: CARSPPTYEQYF. For the CDR3, the DNA is TGTGCCAGAAGCCCCCCCACCTACGAGCAGTACTTC.

The chain links TRBV5-8 to TRBJ2-7; TRBD2 aligns across 12 bases. Germline V gives CDR1 SGHTS, CDR2 YDEGEE. The trim removed 10 bases at V and 4 bases at J, leaving 9 bases unmatched. The CDR3 extends over 14 amino acids. CDR3 DNA sequence: TGTGCCGGGATCAGACTAGCGGGAGAATACGAGCAGTACTTC. Amino acid sequence: CAGIRLAGEYEQYF.

The chain employs TRBV7-3 and TRBJ1-1; 10 bases match TRBD1. The CDR3 covers 17 residues. The germline V gene has CDR1 SGHTA and CDR2 FQGTGA. V shed 1 base and J 0 bases; nucleotides not matched to a gene: 5. CDR3 in DNA: TGTGCCAGCAGCTTAAAGGACAGGGGGGAGATGAACACTGAAGCTTTCTTT. This gives the protein CASSLKDRGEMNTEAFF.

The V gene is TRBV4-3, the J gene TRBJ2-7, with 9 bases fitting TRBD1. The germline CDR1 and CDR2 sequences are LGHNA and YSLEER. V was pared by 3 bases and J by 2 bases, with 2 bases of the junction left unmatched. The CDR3 loop spans 14 amino acids. The CDR3 DNA follows: TGCGCCAGCAGCCAGGACAGGGGACCCTACGAGCAGTACTTC. It translates to CASSQDRGPYEQYF.

The rearrangement joins TRBV11-1 to TRBJ1-1, with D maybe TRBD1 (6 bases). The germline V and J ends were trimmed by 5 bases and 2 bases, with 9 bases remaining between them. Germline V lookup: CDR1 SGHAT, CDR2 FQDESV (reference sequence). The CDR3 runs 13 residues. CDR3: CASSRTENTEAFF. DNA of the CDR3: TGTGCCAGCAGCAGGACAGAAAACACTGAAGCTTTCTTT.

In this sample, this clone turned up a few times. Its ends do not fully match the called genes, so a read error is possible. V usage is TRBV7-9 and J usage is TRBJ1-1; D is perhaps TRBD1 (6 bases). The CDR3 spans 17 residues. Per the germline V gene, CDR1 is SEHNR and CDR2 is FQNEAQ (reference sequence). The CDR3 is CSSSVAPGHHGKAEAFF. In DNA form, the CDR3 reads TGTTCCAGCAGCGTCGCCCCGGGACACCACGGGAAGGCTGAAGCTTTCTTT.

This chain joins TRBV19 and TRBJ2-1; D may be TRBD2 (6 bases). With 2 bases removed from V and 2 bases from J, the gap between germline ends came to 13 bases. This CDR3 is 16 amino acids long. Germline CDR1 reads LNHDA; CDR2 reads SQIVND (reference sequence). The CDR3 coding sequence is TGTGCCAGTAGTATAATCGCGGGAAACACCTACAATGAGCAGTTCTTC. This gives the protein CASSIIAGNTYNEQFF.

V and J are TRBV19 and TRBJ2-3, with TRBD1 matching 11 bases. This CDR3 comprises 18 residues. The ends lost 6 bases at V and 2 bases at J; junction bases unmatched: 13. From germline, CDR1 is LNHDA and CDR2 SQIVND (reference sequence). The CDR3 DNA is TGTGCCAGTAGAGGGGGACAGGGGGTACGACTTATCACAGATACGCAGTATTTT. It encodes CASRGGQGVRLITDTQYF.

This clone has a handful of counts. The chain has TRBV5-5 and TRBJ1-4; D gene uncertain. This CDR3 contains 15 residues. V was shortened by 0 bases and J by 0 bases, with 6 bases between the two germline ends. Germline-derived CDR1 and CDR2 are SGHKS and YYEKEE (reference sequence). CDR3 bases: TGTGCCAGCAGCTTGGCCCCAGCAACTAATGAAAAACTGTTTTTT. It codes for CASSLAPATNEKLFF.

There are a few counts of this clone. V and J are TRBV6-5 and TRBJ2-7, with 13 positions matching TRBD2. This CDR3 is built from 13 residues. V lost 8 bases, J lost 4 bases, and 2 bases stayed unmatched. From germline, CDR1 is MNHEY and CDR2 SVGAGI. As DNA, the CDR3 is TGTGCCAGCCGGACTAGCGGGAGATACGAGCAGTACTTC. Translation gives CASRTSGRYEQYF.

The chain recombines TRBV5-8 with TRBJ2-5, with 9 bases aligning to TRBD1. V shed 4 bases, J shed 5 bases, and the junction held 3 bases outside the gene matches. Germline CDR1 reads SGHTS; CDR2 reads YDEGEE. This CDR3 is 13 amino acids long. The CDR3 DNA is TGTGCCAGCAGCCCGGACAGGGGCGAGACCCAGTACTTC. Translated, it gives CASSPDRGETQYF.

The V and J genes are TRBV11-3 and TRBJ2-2; TRBD1 matches 7 bases. The junction had 7 bases not matched to a gene; V was cut back by 5 bases and J by 1 base. The CDR3 spans 16 residues. The germline CDR1 and CDR2 sequences are SGHNT and YENEEA. CDR3 in amino acids: CASSPEGAGNTGELFF. The CDR3 DNA sequence: TGTGCCAGCAGCCCTGAGGGGGCTGGGAACACCGGGGAGCTGTTTTTT.